This section outlines one T cell receptor beta chain sequence together with its context. Its target is unknown. PCR was performed using 60 Vbeta and 13 Jbeta primers. The method was immunoSEQ multiplex PCR; TCRdb's version includes in-frame clones alone and lacks a portion of them. The sample carries about 90,000 clones, around two thirds recorded once. The data originate from a study of cytomegalovirus exposure and HLA in healthy donors. The germline V and J ends were trimmed by 1 base and 9 bases, with 7 bases remaining between them. The germline CDR1 and CDR2 sequences are SGHTA and FQGNSA. The CDR3 extends over 12 amino acids. Findings of the study overall: Researchers reported from a later analysis that most CMV-associated TCR beta chains appeared HLA-restricted.

J is TRBJ2-1 and V is TRBV7-2; D remains ambiguous. The sequenced sample consisted of PBMCs. This TCR was sampled from a woman aged 25 to 39 in good health and CMV-seropositive. Here the CDR3 reads CASSLGACEQFF. The CDR3 nucleotides read TGTGCCAGCAGCTTAGGAGCGTGTGAGCAGTTCTTC.